This T cell receptor (beta chain) was sequenced in a study of OX40 agonist ivuxolimab in advanced cancers. Study-wide results and caveats: There was clonal expansion of CD4+ and CD8+ blood T cells by week 6 at 0.1 to 3.0 mg/kg.

Germline V lookup: CDR1 MNHNS, CDR2 SASEGT. The CDR3 extends over 12 amino acids. V was pared by 3 bases and J by 4 bases, with 6 bases between. As concerns this clone: The target antigen is unknown.

Assay used: immunoSEQ multiplex PCR; TCRdb lists only in-frame clones, some missing. The repertoire holds 65,000 to 90,000 clones, with 84% as singletons. Material: CD4+ or CD8+ T cells sorted from blood, obtained in a trial of the OX40 agonist ivuxolimab. This TCR derives from an adult with an advanced solid tumor such as melanoma, head and neck, liver or kidney cancer. The chain combines TRBV6-1 with TRBJ1-2; D is undetermined. The CDR3 DNA is TGTGCCAGCAGTGAGTGGGCCTATGGCTACACCTTC. Residues: CASSEWAYGYTF.